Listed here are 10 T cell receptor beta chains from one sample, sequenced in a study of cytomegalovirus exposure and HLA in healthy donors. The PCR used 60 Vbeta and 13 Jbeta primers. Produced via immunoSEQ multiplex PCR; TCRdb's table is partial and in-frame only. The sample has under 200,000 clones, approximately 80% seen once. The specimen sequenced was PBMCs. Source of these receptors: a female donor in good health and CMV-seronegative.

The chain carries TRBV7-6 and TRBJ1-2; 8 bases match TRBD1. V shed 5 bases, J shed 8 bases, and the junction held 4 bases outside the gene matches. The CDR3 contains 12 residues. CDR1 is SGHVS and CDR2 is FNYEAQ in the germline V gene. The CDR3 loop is CASSADRVGYTF. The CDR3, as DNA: TGTGCCAGCAGCGCGGACAGGGTCGGCTACACCTTC.

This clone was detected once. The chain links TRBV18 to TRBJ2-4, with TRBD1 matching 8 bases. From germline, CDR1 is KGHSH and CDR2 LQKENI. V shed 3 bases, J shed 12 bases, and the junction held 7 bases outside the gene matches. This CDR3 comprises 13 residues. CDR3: CASSPVTGEGQYF. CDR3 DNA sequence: TGTGCCAGCTCACCGGTGACAGGGGAAGGTCAGTACTTC.

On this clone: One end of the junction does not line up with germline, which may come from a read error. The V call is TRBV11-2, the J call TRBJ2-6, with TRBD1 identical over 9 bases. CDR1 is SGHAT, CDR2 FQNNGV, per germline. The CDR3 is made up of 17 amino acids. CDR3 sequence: CASSIDRGIPGANGLTF. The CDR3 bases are TGTGCCAGCAGTATCGACAGGGGGATACCTGGGGCCAACGGCCTGACTTTC.

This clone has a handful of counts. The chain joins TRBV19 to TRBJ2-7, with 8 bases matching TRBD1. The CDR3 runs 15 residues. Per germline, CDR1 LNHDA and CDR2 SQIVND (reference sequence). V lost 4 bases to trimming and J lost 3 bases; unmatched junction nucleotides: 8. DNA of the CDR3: TGTGCCAGTAGTAATCCAAGGACAGGGAACTACGAGCAGTACTTC. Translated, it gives CASSNPRTGNYEQYF.

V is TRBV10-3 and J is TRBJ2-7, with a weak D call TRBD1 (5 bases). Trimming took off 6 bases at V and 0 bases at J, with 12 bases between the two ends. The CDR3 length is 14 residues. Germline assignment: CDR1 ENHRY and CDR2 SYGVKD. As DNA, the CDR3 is TGTGCCATCAGGCCCCAGGGCGTCTCCTACGAGCAGTACTTC. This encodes CAIRPQGVSYEQYF.

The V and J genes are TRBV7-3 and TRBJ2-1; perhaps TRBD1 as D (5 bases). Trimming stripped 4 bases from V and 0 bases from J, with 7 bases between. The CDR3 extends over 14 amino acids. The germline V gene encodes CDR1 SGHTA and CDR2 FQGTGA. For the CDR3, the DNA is TGTGCCAGCAGCTCCACAGGCTCCTACAATGAGCAGTTCTTC. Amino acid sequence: CASSSTGSYNEQFF.

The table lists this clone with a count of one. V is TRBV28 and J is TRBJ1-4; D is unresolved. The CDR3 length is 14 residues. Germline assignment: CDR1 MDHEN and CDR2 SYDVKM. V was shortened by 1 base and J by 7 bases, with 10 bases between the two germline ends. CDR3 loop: CASSLLGDGEKLFF. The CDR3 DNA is TGTGCCAGCAGTTTATTAGGAGATGGTGAAAAACTGTTTTTT.

CDR3 sequence reads: CASSPLKGWNYGYTF. In DNA, the CDR3 is TGTGCCAGCAGCCCTTTGAAGGGGTGGAACTATGGCTACACCTTC. The chain links TRBV11-2 to TRBJ1-2; tentative D call: TRBD1 (5 bases). Germline CDR1 SGHAT, CDR2 FQNNGV. V was trimmed by 5 bases and J by 2 bases, leaving 15 bases between them. The CDR3 is 15 amino acids.

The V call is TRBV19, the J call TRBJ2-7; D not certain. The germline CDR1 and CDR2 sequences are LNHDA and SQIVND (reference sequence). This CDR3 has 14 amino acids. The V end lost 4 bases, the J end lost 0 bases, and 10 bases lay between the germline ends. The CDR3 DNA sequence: TGTGCCAGTAGTACCCAGAGGAGCTCCTACGAGCAGTACTTC. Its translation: CASSTQRSSYEQYF. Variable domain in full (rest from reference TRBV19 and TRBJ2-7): DGGITQSPKYLFRKEGQNVTLSCEQNLNHDAMYWYRQDPGQGLRLIYYSQIVNDFQKGDIAEGYSVSREKKESFPLTVTSAQKNPTAFYLCASSTQRSSYEQYFGPGTRLTVT.

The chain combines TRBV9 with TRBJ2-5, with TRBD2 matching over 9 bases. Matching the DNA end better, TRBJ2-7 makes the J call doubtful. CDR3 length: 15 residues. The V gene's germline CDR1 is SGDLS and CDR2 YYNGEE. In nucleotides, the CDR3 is TGTGCCAGCAGCGTAGCGGCTAGCGGGGCCTACGAGCAGTACTTC. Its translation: CASSVAASGAYEQYF.